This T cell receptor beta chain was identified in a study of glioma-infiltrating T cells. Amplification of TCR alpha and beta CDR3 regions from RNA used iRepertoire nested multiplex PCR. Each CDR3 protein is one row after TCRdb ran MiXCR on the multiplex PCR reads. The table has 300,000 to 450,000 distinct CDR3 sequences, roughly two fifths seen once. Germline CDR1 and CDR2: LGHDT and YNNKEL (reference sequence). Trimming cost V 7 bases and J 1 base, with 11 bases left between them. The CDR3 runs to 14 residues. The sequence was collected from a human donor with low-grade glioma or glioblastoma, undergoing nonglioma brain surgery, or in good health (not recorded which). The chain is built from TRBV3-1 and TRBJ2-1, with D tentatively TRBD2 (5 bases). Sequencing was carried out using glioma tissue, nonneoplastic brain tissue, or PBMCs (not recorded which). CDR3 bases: TGTGCCAGCATCCCTTTAGCGTCCTACAATGAGCAGTTCTTC. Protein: CASIPLASYNEQFF.